The 10 T cell receptor beta chains below come from one sample, sequenced in a study of blood T cell repertoires in COVID-19. This table comes from immunoSEQ multiplex PCR, and its TCRdb copy is limited to in-frame clones, with some not included. In the table there are around 300,000 clones, 70% to 90% of which are singletons. Source material: peripheral blood. These receptors were collected from a woman in her 30s with active or convalescent COVID-19.

This chain uses TRBV5-1 with TRBJ1-1, with 7 bases lining up with TRBD1. The CDR3 is 14 amino acids. The germline V gene has CDR1 SGHRS and CDR2 YFSETQ. V shed 2 bases and J 11 bases; nucleotides not matched to a gene: 12. The CDR3 DNA reads as TGCGCCAGCAGCTTTATAGGGGGCAGAAGTCCGGCTTTCTTT. This encodes CASSFIGGRSPAFF. The full variable domain, completed using reference TRBV5-1 and TRBJ1-1, is KAGVTQTPRYLIKTRGQQVTLSCSPISGHRSVSWYQQTPGQGLQFLFEYFSETQRNKGNFPGRFSGRQFSNSRSEMNVSTLELGDSALYLCASSFIGGRSPAFFGQGTRLTVV.

Only one count was recorded for this clone. V and J are TRBV5-1 and TRBJ1-2, with D uncertain. CDR3 length: 16 residues. V was cut by 2 bases and J by 4 bases, with 18 bases left in between. Germline CDR1 is SGHRS and CDR2 is YFSETQ. CDR3 sequence (DNA): TGCGCCAGCAGCTTAGGACTTCGGACGGAAGCCTATGGCTACACCTTC. Protein: CASSLGLRTEAYGYTF. The whole variable domain, remainder taken from reference TRBV5-1 and TRBJ1-2, is KAGVTQTPRYLIKTRGQQVTLSCSPISGHRSVSWYQQTPGQGLQFLFEYFSETQRNKGNFPGRFSGRQFSNSRSEMNVSTLELGDSALYLCASSLGLRTEAYGYTFGSGTRLTVV.

In its sample, this clone was seen once. The V and J genes are TRBV4-1 and TRBJ2-1, with 7 positions matching TRBD1. CDR1 and CDR2 from the germline V gene are MGHRA and YSYEKL. The ends lost 2 bases at V and 7 bases at J; junction bases unmatched: 11. This CDR3 comprises 16 residues. For the CDR3, the DNA is TGCGCCAGCAGCCAAACACGACAGGGCGTGGGAAATGAGCAGTTCTTC. The encoded protein is CASSQTRQGVGNEQFF.

This clone occurred once. The gene calls are TRBV5-4 and TRBJ2-2, with D uncertain. This CDR3 has 12 amino acids. The ends were cut back, 4 bases at V and 6 bases at J, with 7 bases in the middle. Per the germline V gene, CDR1 is SGHNT and CDR2 is YYREEE (reference sequence). Here the CDR3 DNA reads TGTGCCAGCAGCCAATCAGCCGGGGAGCTGTTTTTT. Translation gives CASSQSAGELFF.

This clone was recorded once. The chain couples TRBV28 to TRBJ2-7, with 9 bases lining up with TRBD1. V lost 3 bases to trimming and J lost 2 bases; unmatched junction nucleotides: 14. The CDR3 sequence is 18 residues long. Germline assignment: CDR1 MDHEN and CDR2 SYDVKM. The CDR3 reads CASSFEWFRGQGTYEQYF. The CDR3 coding sequence is TGTGCCAGCAGTTTTGAATGGTTTCGGGGACAGGGAACCTACGAGCAGTACTTC.

A remark on this clone: Within the sample, other DNA sequences also encode this same CDR3. The V call is TRBV5-1, the J call TRBJ2-7, with 10 bases fitting TRBD1. V lost 3 bases to trimming and J lost 3 bases; unmatched junction nucleotides: 3. The CDR3 loop spans 14 amino acids. Looked up from germline, CDR1 is SGHRS and CDR2 is YFSETQ. Written as DNA, the CDR3 is TGCGCCAGCAGCTCCGGGACAGGGGACTACGAGCAGTACTTC. Protein product: CASSSGTGDYEQYF.

Only a few counts were recorded for this clone. V is TRBV27 and J is TRBJ2-3, with 10 positions matching TRBD2. Unmatched junction bases numbered 4, after V lost 7 bases and J lost 3 bases. The CDR3 totals 14 residues. Germline lookup yields CDR1 MNHEY and CDR2 SMNVEV (reference sequence). The CDR3 here is CASKRGGRTDTQYF. The CDR3 coding sequence is TGTGCCAGCAAGCGGGGGGGCCGAACAGATACGCAGTATTTT.

The CDR3 nucleotides read TGTGCCAGCAGTTCCGTCGGACATAAACTCTACAATGAGCAGTTCTTC. As protein: CASSSVGHKLYNEQFF. The chain employs TRBV28 and TRBJ2-1, with D possibly being TRBD1 (5 bases). Germline V lookup: CDR1 MDHEN, CDR2 SYDVKM. The ends were cut back, 4 bases at V and 3 bases at J, with 16 bases in the middle. This CDR3 spans 16 amino acids.

The chain is built from TRBV6-2 or TRBV6-3 and TRBJ2-1, with a weak D call TRBD2 (6 bases). Per germline, CDR1 MNHEY and CDR2 SVGEGT. This CDR3 has 15 amino acids. Trimming removed 2 bases at V and 10 bases at J, with 18 bases between. The chain's CDR3 is CASSYHRIGGGEQFF. The CDR3 nucleotides read TGTGCCAGCAGTTACCATAGGATCGGGGGTGGGGAGCAGTTCTTC.

The J gene is TRBJ2-2, the V gene TRBV19; perhaps TRBD1 as D (5 bases). V was pared by 6 bases and J by 5 bases, with 10 bases between. The CDR3 runs to 13 residues. Germline V gives CDR1 LNHDA, CDR2 SQIVND (reference sequence). The CDR3 loop is CASRGRDTGELFF. The CDR3 DNA reads as TGTGCCAGTAGAGGCAGGGATACCGGGGAGCTGTTTTTT.